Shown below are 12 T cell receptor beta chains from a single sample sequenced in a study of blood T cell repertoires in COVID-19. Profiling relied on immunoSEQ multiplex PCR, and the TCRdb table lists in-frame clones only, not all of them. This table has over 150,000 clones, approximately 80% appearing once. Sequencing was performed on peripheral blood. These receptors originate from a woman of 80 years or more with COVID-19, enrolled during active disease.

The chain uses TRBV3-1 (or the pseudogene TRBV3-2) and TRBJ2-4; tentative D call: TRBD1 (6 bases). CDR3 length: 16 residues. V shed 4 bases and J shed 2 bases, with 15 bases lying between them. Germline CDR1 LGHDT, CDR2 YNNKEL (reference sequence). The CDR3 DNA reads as TGTGCCAGCAGCCCCCGGACAGCTGGTCCCAAAAACATTCAGTACTTC. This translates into CASSPRTAGPKNIQYF.

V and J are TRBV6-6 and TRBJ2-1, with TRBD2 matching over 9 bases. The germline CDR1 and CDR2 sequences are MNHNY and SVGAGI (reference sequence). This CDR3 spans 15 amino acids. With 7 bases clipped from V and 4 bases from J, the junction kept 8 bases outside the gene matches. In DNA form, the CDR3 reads TGTGCCAGCACCCCTCTAGCGGGACTATACAATGAGCAGTTCTTC. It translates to CASTPLAGLYNEQFF.

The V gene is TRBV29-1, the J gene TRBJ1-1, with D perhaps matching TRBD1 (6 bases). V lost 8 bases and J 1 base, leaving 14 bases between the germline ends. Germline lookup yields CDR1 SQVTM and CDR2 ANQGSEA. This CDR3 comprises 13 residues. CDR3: CSSRGGPNTEAFF. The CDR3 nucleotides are TGCAGCTCGAGGGGGGGCCCGAACACTGAAGCTTTCTTT.

This CDR3 is CASSEDRDGRGYTF. Here the CDR3 DNA reads TGTGCCAGCAGTGAAGACAGGGACGGGCGTGGCTACACCTTC. This rearrangement joins TRBV6-4 to TRBJ1-2, with 7 bases lining up with TRBD1. The ends lost 3 bases at V and 7 bases at J; junction bases unmatched: 8. Germline CDR1 is MRHNA and CDR2 is SNTAGT. CDR3 length: 14 amino acids.

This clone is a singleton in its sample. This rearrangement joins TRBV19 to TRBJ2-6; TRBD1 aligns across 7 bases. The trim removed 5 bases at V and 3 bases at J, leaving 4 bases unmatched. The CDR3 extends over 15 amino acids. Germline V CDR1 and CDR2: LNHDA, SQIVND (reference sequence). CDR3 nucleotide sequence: TGTGCCAGTAGTGAGGGGGCGCTTGGGGCCAACGTCCTGACTTTC. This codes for CASSEGALGANVLTF.

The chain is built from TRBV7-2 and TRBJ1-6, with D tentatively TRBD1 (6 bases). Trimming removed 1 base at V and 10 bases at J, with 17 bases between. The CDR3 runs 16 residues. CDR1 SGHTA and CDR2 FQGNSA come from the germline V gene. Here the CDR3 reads CASSLEWGAGGSPLHF. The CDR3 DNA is TGTGCCAGCAGCTTAGAATGGGGGGCGGGGGGCTCACCCCTCCACTTT.

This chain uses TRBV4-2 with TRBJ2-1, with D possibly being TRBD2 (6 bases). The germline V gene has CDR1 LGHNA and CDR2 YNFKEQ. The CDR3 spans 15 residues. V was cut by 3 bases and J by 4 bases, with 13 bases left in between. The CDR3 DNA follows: TGTGCCAGCAGCCAGACAACGGGGGAATACAATGAGCAGTTCTTC. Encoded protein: CASSQTTGEYNEQFF.

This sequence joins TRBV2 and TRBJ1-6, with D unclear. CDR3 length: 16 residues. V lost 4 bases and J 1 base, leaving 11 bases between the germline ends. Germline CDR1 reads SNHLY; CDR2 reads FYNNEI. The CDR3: CASSALRRSYNSPLHF. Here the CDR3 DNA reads TGTGCCAGCAGTGCTCTGAGGAGGTCCTATAATTCACCCCTCCACTTT.

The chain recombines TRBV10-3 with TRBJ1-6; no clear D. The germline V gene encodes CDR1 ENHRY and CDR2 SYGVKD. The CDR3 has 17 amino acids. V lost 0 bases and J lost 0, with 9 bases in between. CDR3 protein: CAISESKPSSYNSPLHF. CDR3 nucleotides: TGTGCCATCAGTGAGTCGAAACCTAGCTCCTATAATTCACCCCTCCACTTT.

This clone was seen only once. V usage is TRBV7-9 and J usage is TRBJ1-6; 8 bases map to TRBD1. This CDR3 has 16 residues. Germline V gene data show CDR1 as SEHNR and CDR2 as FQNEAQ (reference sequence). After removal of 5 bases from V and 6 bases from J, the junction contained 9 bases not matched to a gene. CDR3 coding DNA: TGTGCCAGCAGCCCCATCCCAACAGGGGGTAATTCACCCCTCCACTTT. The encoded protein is CASSPIPTGGNSPLHF. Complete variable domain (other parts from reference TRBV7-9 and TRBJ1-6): DTGVSQNPRHKITKRGQNVTFRCDPISEHNRLYWYRQTLGQGPEFLTYFQNEAQLEKSRLLSDRFSAERPKGSFSTLEIQRTEQGDSAMYLCASSPIPTGGNSPLHFGNGTRLTVT.

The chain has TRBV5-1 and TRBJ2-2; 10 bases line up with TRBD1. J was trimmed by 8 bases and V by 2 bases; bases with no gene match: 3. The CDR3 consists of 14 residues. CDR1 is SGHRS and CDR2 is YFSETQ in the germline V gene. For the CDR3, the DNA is TGCGCCAGCAGCTTTCGACAGGGGGCAGGGGAGCTGTTTTTT. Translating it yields CASSFRQGAGELFF.

CDR3 in amino acids: CASSREVANTGELFF. Here the CDR3 DNA reads TGTGCCAGCAGCAGAGAGGTCGCGAACACCGGGGAGCTGTTTTTT. The chain employs TRBV5-4 and TRBJ2-2; D is ambiguous. CDR3 length equals 15 residues. CDR1 and CDR2 from the germline V gene are SGHNT and YYREEE (reference sequence). V was shortened by 4 bases and J by 0 bases, with 10 bases between the two germline ends.